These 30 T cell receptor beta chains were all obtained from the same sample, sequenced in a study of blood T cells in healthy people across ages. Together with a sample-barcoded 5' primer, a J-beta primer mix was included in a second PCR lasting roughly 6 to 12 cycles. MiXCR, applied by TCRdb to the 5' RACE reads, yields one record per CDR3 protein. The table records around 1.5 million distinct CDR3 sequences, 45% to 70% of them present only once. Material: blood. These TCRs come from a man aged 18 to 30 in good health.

The CDR3 nucleotides read TGTGCCAGCCGGGACGCACCCTTGGGAGAGACCCAGTACTTC. Amino acid sequence: CASRDAPLGETQYF. The chain carries TRBV10-3 and TRBJ2-4; the D call may be TRBD1 or TRBD2 (5 bases each). The J call may be mistaken, given a closer DNA end match to TRBJ2-5. This CDR3 has 14 residues. CDR1 is ENHRY and CDR2 is SYGVKD in the germline V gene.

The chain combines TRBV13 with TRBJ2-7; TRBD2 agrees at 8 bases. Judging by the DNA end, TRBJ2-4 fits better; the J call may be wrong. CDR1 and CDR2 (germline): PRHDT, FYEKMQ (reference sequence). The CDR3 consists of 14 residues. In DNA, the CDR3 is TGTGCCAGCAGCTTAGGCCTCGGGGGGGGCATTCAGTACTTC. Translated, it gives CASSLGLGGGIQYF.

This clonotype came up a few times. The CDR3, as DNA: TGTGCCAGCATCCCGGAATATAATGAAAAACTGTTTTTT. Its translation: CASIPEYNEKLFF. The chain couples TRBV2 to TRBJ1-4, with no clear D. There are 13 residues in the CDR3. Trimming removed 7 bases at V and 4 bases at J, with 10 bases between. Germline V lookup: CDR1 SNHLY, CDR2 FYNNEI.

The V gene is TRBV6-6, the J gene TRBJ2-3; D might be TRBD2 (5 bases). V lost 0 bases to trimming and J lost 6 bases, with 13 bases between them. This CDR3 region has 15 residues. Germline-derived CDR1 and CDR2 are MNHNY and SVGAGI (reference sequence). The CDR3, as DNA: TGTGCCAGCAGTTACTCGTTACTAGAAAGGGATACGCAGTATTTT. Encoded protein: CASSYSLLERDTQYF.

Here the CDR3 DNA reads TGCGCCAGCGCCGAGGGGAGTGGCGGTTCCTCCTACGAGCAGTACTTC. It translates to CASAEGSGGSSYEQYF. The V call is TRBV5-1, the J call TRBJ2-7, with D perhaps TRBD1 or TRBD2 (5 bases each). Trimming took off 7 bases at V and 0 bases at J, with 20 bases between the two ends. Per germline, CDR1 SGHRS and CDR2 YFSETQ. The CDR3 contains 16 residues.

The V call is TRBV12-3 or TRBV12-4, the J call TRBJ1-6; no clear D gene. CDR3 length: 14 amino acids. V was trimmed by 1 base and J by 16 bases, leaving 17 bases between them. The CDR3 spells CASSLDLRVPELHF. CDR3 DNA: TGTGCCAGCAGTTTAGATTTGAGGGTTCCGGAACTCCACTTT.

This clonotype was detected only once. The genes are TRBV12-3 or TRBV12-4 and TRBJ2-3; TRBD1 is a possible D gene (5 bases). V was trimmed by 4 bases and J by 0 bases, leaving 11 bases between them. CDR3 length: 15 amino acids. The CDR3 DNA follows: TGTGCCAGCAGTTGGGGCGGTCCTAGCACAGATACGCAGTATTTT. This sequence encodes CASSWGGPSTDTQYF.

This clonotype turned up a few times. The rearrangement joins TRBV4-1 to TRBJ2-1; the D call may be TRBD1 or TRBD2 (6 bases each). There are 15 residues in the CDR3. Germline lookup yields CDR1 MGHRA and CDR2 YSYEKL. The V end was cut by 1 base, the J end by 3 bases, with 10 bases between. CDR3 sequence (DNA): TGCGCCAGCAGCCAAGCTAGGGGGGACTACAATGAGCAGTTCTTC. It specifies CASSQARGDYNEQFF.

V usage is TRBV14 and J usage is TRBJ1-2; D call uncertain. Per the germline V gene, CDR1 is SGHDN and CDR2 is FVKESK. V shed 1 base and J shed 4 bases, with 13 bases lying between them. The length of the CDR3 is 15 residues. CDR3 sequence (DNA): TGTGCCAGCAGCCAAGTTGGAGGGATCATCTATGGCTACACCTTC. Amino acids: CASSQVGGIIYGYTF.

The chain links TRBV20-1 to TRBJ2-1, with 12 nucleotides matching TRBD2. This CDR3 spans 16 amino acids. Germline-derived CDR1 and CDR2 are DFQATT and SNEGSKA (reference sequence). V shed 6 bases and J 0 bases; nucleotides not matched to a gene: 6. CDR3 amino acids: CSAPRTSGASYNEQFF. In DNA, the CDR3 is TGCAGTGCCCCCCGGACTAGCGGGGCCTCCTACAATGAGCAGTTCTTC.

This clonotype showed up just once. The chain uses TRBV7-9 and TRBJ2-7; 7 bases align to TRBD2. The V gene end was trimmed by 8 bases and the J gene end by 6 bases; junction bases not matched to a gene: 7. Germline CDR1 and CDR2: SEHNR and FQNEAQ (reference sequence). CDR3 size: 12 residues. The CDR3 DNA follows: TGTGCCAGCGGCAGGGAGGGCGTCGAGCAGTACTTC. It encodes CASGREGVEQYF.

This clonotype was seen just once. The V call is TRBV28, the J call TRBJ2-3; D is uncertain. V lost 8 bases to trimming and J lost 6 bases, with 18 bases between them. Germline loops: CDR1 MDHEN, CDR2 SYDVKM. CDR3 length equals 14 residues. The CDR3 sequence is CASSPGRSVDTQYF. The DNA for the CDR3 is TGTGCCAGCTCACCGGGTCGGAGTGTCGATACGCAGTATTTT.

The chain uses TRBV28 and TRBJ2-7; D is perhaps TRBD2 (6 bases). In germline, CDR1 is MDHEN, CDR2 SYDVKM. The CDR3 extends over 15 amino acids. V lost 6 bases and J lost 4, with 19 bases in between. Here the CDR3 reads CASSPKLRGIYEQYF. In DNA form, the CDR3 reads TGTGCCAGCAGCCCTAAGCTACGGGGGATTTACGAGCAGTACTTC.

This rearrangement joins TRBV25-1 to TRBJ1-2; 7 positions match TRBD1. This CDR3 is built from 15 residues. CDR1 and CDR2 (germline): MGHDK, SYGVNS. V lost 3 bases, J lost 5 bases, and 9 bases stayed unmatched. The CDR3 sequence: CASSDNRGSAYGYTF. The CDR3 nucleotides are TGTGCCAGCAGTGATAACAGGGGTTCCGCTTATGGCTACACCTTC.

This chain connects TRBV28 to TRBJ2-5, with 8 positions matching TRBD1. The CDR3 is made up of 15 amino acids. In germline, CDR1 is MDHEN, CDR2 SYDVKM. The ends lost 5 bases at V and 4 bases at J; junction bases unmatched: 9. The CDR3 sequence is CASSARTGRGETQYF. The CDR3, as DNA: TGTGCCAGCAGTGCTAGGACAGGGCGAGGAGAGACCCAGTACTTC.

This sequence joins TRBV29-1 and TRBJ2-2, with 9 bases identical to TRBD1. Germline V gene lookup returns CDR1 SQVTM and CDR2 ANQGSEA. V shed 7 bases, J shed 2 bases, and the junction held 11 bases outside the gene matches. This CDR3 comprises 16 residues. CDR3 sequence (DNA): TGCAGCGCCCACTCCCCTACAGGGGGCAACACCGGGGAGCTGTTTTTT. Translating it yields CSAHSPTGGNTGELFF.

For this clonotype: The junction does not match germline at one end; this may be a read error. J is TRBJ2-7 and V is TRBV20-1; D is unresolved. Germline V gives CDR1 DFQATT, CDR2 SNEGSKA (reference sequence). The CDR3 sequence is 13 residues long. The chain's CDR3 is CSPRGKSTYEQYF. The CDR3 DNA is TGCAGTCCTAGAGGCAAATCGACCTACGAGCAGTACTTC.

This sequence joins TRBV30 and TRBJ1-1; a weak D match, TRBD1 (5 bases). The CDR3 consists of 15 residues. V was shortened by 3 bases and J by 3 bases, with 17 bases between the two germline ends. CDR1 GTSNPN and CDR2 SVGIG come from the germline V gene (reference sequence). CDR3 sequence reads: CAWSGPTWGDTEAFF. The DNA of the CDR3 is TGTGCCTGGAGCGGGCCTACTTGGGGGGACACTGAAGCTTTCTTT. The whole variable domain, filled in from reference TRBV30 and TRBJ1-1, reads SQTIHQWPATLVQPVGSPLSLECTVEGTSNPNLYWYRQAAGRGLQLLFYSVGIGQISSEVPQNLSASRPQDRQFILSSKKLLLSDSGFYLCAWSGPTWGDTEAFFGQGTRLTVV.

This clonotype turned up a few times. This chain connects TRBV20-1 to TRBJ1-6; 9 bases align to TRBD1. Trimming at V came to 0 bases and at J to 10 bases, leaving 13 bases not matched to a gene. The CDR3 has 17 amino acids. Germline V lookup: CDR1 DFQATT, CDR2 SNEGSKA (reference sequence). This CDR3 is CSAREDRGHVISSPLHF. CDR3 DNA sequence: TGCAGTGCTAGAGAGGACAGGGGCCATGTGATTTCCTCACCCCTCCACTTT.

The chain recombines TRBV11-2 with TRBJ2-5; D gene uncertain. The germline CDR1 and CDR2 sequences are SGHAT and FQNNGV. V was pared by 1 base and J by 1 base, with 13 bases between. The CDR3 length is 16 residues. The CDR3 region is CASSLGLEELQETQYF. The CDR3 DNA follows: TGTGCCAGCAGCTTAGGCCTCGAGGAGCTCCAAGAGACCCAGTACTTC.

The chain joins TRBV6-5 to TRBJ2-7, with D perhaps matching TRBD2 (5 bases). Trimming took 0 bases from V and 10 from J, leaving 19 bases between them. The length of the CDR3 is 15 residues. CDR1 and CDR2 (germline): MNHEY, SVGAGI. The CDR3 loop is CASSYSNRNSGTQYF. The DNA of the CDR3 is TGTGCCAGCAGTTACTCAAATCGAAACTCGGGAACCCAGTACTTC.

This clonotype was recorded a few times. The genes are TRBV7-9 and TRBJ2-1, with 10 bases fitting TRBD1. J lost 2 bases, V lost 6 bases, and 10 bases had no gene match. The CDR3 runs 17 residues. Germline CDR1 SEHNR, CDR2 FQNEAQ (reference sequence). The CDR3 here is CASRDRGALPPYNEQFF. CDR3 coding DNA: TGTGCCAGCAGGGACAGGGGGGCCCTACCTCCCTACAATGAGCAGTTCTTC.

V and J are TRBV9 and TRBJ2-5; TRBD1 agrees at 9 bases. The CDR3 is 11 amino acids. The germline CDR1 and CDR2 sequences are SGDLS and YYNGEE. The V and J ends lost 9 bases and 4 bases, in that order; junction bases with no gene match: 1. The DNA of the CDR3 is TGTGCCAAGGACAGGGGAGAGACCCAGTACTTC. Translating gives CAKDRGETQYF.

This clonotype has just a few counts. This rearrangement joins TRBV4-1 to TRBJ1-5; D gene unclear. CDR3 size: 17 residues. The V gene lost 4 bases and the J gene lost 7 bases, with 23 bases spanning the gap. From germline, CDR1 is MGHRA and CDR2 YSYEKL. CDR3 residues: CASSPSRTRDRIQPQHF. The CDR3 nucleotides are TGCGCCAGCAGCCCTTCCCGGACGAGGGATCGGATCCAGCCCCAGCATTTT.

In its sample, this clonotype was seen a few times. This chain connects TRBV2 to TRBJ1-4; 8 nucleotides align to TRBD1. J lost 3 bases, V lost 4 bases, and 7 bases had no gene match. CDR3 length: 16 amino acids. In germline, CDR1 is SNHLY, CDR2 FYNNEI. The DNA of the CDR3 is TGTGCCAGCAGTGTACAGGGGGACATAGCTAATGAAAAACTGTTTTTT. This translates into CASSVQGDIANEKLFF.

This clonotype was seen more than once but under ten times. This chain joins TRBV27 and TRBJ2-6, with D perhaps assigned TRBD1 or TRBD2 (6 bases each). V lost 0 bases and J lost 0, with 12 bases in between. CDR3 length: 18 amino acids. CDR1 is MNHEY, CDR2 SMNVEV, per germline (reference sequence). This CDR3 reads CASSLSKGGPSGANVLTF. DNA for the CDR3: TGTGCCAGCAGTTTATCTAAGGGGGGACCCTCTGGGGCCAACGTCCTGACTTTC.

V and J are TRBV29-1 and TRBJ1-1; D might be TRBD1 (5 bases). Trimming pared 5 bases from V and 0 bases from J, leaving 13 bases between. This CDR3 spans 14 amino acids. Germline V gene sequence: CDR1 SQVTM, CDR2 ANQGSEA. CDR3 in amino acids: CSVILGGMNTEAFF. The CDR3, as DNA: TGCAGCGTTATTCTTGGGGGAATGAACACTGAAGCTTTCTTT.

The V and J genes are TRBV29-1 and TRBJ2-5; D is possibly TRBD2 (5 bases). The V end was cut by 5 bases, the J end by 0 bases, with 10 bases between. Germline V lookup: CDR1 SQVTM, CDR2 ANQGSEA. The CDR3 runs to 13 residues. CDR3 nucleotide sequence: TGCAGCGTTCGGGGTGCAAACCAAGAGACCCAGTACTTC. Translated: CSVRGANQETQYF. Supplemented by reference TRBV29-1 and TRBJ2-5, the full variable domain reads SAVISQKPSRDICQRGTSLTIQCQVDSQVTMMFWYRQQPGQSLTLIATANQGSEATYESGFVIDKFPISRPNLTFSTLTVSNMSPEDSSIYLCSVRGANQETQYFGPGTRLLVL.

The CDR3 DNA is TGTGCCAGCAGCCCGTCAGCCCAGATAGAGTACGAGCAGTACTTC. Translating it yields CASSPSAQIEYEQYF. The rearrangement joins TRBV13 to TRBJ2-7; D not certain. The ends were cut back, 5 bases at V and 4 bases at J, with 18 bases in the middle. This CDR3 comprises 15 residues. Per the germline V gene, CDR1 is PRHDT and CDR2 is FYEKMQ (reference sequence).

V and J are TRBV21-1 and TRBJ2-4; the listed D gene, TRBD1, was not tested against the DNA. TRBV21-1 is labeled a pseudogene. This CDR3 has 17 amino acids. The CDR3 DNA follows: TGTGCCAGCCCCTGGTTGGGGGGGGGACAGGGGTCAAACATTCAGTACTTC. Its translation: CASPWLGGGQGSNIQYF.